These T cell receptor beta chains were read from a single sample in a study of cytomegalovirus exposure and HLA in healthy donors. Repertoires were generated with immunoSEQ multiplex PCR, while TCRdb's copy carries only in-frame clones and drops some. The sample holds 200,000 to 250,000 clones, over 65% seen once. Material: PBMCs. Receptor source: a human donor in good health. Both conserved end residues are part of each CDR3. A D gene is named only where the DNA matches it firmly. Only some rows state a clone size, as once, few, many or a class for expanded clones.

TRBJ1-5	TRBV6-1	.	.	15	CASSEIGVGNQPQHF	TGTGCCAGCAGTGAAATCGGGGTGGGGAATCAGCCCCAGCATTTT
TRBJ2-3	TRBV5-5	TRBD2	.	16	CASSTGPSGYTDTQYF	TGTGCCAGCAGCACCGGCCCTAGCGGGTACACAGATACGCAGTATTTT
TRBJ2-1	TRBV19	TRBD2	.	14	CASRTTGGVNEQFF	TGTGCCAGTAGGACTACGGGAGGGGTGAATGAGCAGTTCTTC
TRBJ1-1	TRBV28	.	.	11	CASTLNTEAFF	TGTGCCAGCACTTTGAACACTGAAGCTTTCTTT
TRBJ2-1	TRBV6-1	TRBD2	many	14	CASSEGGILNEQFF	TGTGCCAGCAGTGAGGGAGGGATTTTGAATGAGCAGTTCTTC
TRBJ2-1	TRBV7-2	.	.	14	CASSQRLGGGEQFF	TGTGCCAGCAGCCAGCGGCTGGGGGGTGGTGAGCAGTTCTTC
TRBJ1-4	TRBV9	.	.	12	CASGSGNEKLFF	TGTGCCAGTGGATCAGGGAACGAAAAACTGTTTTTT
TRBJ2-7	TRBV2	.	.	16	CASSEWASEVAYEQYF	TGTGCCAGCAGTGAATGGGCTAGCGAGGTCGCCTACGAGCAGTACTTC
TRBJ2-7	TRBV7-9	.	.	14	CASSLEPAVTEQYF	TGTGCCAGCAGCTTAGAGCCAGCGGTCACCGAGCAGTACTTC
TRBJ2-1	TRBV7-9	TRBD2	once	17	CSSSIPGGTSLGNEQFF	TGTTCCAGCAGCATCCCCGGGGGGACTAGCCTCGGGAATGAGCAGTTCTTC
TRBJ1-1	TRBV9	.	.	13	CASSSTDSPEAFF	TGTGCCAGCAGCTCGACGGACAGTCCTGAAGCTTTCTTT
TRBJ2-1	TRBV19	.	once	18	CASSIVGLAKTRYNEQFF	TGTGCCAGTAGTATAGTTGGCCTAGCGAAAACCCGGTACAATGAGCAGTTCTTC
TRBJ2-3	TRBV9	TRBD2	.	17	CASSVGTSGTSTDTQYF	TGTGCCAGCAGCGTAGGGACTAGCGGGACCAGCACAGATACGCAGTATTTT
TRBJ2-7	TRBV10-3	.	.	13	CAISGQEDYEQYF	TGTGCCATCAGTGGACAGGAAGACTACGAGCAGTACTTC
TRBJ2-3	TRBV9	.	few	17	CASSVPLRAMNTDTQYF	TGTGCCAGCAGCGTCCCCCTAAGAGCGATGAACACAGATACGCAGTATTTT
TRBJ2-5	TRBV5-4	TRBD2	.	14	CASSPGGQQETQYF	TGTGCCAGCAGCCCGGGGGGTCAACAAGAGACCCAGTACTTC
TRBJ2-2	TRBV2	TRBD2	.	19	CASSEEGLAGGGHTGELFF	TGTGCCAGCAGTGAAGAGGGACTAGCGGGAGGCGGGCACACCGGGGAGCTGTTTTTT
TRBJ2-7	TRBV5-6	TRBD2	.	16	CASSLGLAGVMSEQYF	TGTGCCAGCAGCTTAGGACTAGCGGGAGTCATGAGCGAGCAGTACTTC
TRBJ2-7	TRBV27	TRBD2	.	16	CASRGRLAGVFYEQYF	TGTGCCAGCAGGGGGAGACTAGCGGGAGTCTTCTACGAGCAGTACTTC
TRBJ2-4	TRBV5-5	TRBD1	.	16	CASSFGTGITIDIQYF	TGTGCCAGCAGCTTTGGGACAGGTATCACGATAGACATTCAGTACTTC
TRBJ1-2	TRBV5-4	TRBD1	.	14	CASSPQGGSYGYTF	TGTGCCAGCAGCCCACAGGGGGGGAGCTATGGCTACACCTTC
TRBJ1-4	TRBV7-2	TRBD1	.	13	CASSLQGAGELFF	TGTGCCAGCAGCCTCCAGGGGGCGGGAGAACTGTTTTTT
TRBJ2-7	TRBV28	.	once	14	CAVGASESSYEQYF	TGTGCCGTAGGAGCTAGCGAGAGCTCCTACGAGCAGTACTTC
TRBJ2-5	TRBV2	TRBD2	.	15	CATRLAGEPQETQYF	TGTGCCACCAGACTAGCGGGAGAACCCCAAGAGACCCAGTACTTC
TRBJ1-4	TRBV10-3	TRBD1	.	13	CATRQGANEKLFF	TGTGCCACCCGACAGGGGGCTAATGAAAAACTGTTTTTT
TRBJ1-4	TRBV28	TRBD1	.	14	CASSGTATNEKLFF	TGTGCCAGCAGCGGGACAGCTACTAATGAAAAACTGTTTTTT
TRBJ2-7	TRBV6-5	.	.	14	CASRIVWGHYEQYF	TGTGCCAGCAGGATCGTTTGGGGGCACTACGAGCAGTACTTC
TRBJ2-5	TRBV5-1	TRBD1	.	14	CASHSGQGTETQYF	TGCGCCTCCCACTCCGGACAGGGGACAGAGACCCAGTACTTC
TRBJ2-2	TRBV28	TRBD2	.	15	CASSPSGRVDGELFF	TGTGCCAGCAGTCCAAGCGGGAGGGTCGACGGGGAGCTGTTTTTT
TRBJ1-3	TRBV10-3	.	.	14	CAISAPGSGNTIYF	TGTGCCATCAGCGCTCCGGGCTCTGGAAACACCATATATTTT
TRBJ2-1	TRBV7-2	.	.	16	CASSWAGAGSYNEQFF	TGTGCCAGCAGTTGGGCGGGGGCGGGATCCTACAATGAGCAGTTCTTC
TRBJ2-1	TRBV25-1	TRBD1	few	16	CASSEPPGTGSYEQFF	TGTGCCAGCAGTGAGCCCCCCGGGACAGGATCGTATGAGCAGTTCTTC